This T cell receptor beta chain was recovered during a study of blood T cell repertoires in COVID-19. Study overall: Both acute and convalescent COVID-19 samples were obtained from the United States, Italy and Spain.

The CDR3 extends over 19 amino acids. Study processing details: The authors estimated nucleated cell counts from reference gene primer amplification. Using immunoSEQ multiplex PCR, the repertoire was profiled, and TCRdb retains in-frame clones only, with some absent. V and J calls and clone size are copied from that table; D and trimming were computed from the DNA. The repertoire holds some 230,000 clones, with 85% as singletons. The sample comprised peripheral blood. This TCR was sampled from a man aged 50 to 59 who had recovered from COVID-19. This rearrangement joins TRBV21-1 to TRBJ2-7; the table's D call of TRBD2 was not tested on the DNA. TRBV21-1 is a pseudogene. In nucleotides, the CDR3 is TGTGCCAGCAGGGGACTAACCCGGACTAGCGGGATTACAACCTACGAGCAGTACTTC. It specifies CASRGLTRTSGITTYEQYF.